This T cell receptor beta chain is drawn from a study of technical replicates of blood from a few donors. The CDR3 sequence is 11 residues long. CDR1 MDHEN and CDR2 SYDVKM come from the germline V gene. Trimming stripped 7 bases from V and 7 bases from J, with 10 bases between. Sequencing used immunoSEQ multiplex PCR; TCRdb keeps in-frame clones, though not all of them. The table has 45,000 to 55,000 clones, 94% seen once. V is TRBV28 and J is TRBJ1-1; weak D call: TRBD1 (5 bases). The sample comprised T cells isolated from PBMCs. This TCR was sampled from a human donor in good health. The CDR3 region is CASISGREAFF. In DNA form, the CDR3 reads TGTGCCAGCATCTCAGGGCGTGAAGCTTTCTTT.